Below, 2 T cell receptor beta chains from the same sample are listed, as sequenced in a study of graft-versus-host responses after intestinal transplantation. Measured with immunoSEQ multiplex PCR; TCRdb has only the in-frame clones, and not every one. The data show some 90,000 clones, about nine tenths seen once. Their antigens remain unidentified. The sample was unstimulated CD4+ T cells sorted from spleen or lymph node cells, taken before intestinal transplant. The receptors were gathered from a human donor who received an intestinal transplant.

The J gene is TRBJ2-1, the V gene TRBV9, with 13 bases that match TRBD2. The CDR3 spans 16 residues. The V gene's germline CDR1 is SGDLS and CDR2 YYNGEE. V shed 0 bases, J shed 6 bases, and the junction held 3 bases outside the gene matches. CDR3 amino acids: CASSVGGTSGVNEQFF. The DNA for the CDR3 is TGTGCCAGCAGCGTAGGAGGGACTAGCGGGGTCAATGAGCAGTTCTTC.

This chain joins TRBV9 and TRBJ2-2; 8 bases are shared with TRBD1. Trimming took 0 bases from V and 2 from J; bases not matched to a gene: 3. Germline V gene sequence: CDR1 SGDLS, CDR2 YYNGEE. The length of the CDR3 is 16 residues. CDR3 nucleotides: TGTGCCAGCAGCGTAGCTACAGGGGGTAACACCGGGGAGCTGTTTTTT. Encoded protein: CASSVATGGNTGELFF.